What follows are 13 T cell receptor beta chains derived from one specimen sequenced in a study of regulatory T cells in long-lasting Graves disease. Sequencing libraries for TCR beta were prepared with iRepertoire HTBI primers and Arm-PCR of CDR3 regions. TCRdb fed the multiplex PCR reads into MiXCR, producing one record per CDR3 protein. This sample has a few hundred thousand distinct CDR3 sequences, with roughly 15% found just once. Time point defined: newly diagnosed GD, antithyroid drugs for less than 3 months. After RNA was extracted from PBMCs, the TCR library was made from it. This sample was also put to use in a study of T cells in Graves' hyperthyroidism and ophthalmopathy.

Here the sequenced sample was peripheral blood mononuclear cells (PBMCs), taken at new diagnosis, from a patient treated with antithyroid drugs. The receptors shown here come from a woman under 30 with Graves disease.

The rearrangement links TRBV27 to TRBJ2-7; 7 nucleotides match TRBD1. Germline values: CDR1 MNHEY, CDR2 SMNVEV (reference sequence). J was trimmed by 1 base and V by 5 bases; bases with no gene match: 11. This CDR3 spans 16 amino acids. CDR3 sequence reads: CASSGYRDSISYEQYF. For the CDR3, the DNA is TGTGCCAGCAGTGGATACCGGGACAGCATTTCCTACGAGCAGTACTTC.

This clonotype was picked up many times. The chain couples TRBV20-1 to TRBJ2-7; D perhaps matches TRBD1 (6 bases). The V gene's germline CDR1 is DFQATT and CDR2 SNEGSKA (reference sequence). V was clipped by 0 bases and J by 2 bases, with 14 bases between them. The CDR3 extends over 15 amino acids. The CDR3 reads CSARDPKGQTYEQYF. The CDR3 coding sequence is TGCAGTGCTAGAGACCCCAAAGGACAGACCTACGAGCAGTACTTC.

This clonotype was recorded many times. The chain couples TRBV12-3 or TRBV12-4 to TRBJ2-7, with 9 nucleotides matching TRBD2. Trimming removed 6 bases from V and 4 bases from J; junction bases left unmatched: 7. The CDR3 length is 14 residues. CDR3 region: CASSLAGGGYEQYF. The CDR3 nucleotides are TGTGCCAGCAGCCTCGCGGGAGGGGGTTACGAGCAGTACTTC.

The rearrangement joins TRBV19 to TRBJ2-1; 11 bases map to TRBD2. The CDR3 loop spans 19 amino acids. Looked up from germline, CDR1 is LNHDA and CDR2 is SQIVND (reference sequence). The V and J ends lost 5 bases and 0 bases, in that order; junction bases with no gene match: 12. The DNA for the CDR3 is TGTGCCAGTAGTGCGGGACTAGCGGTAATTTTAAGCTCCTACAATGAGCAGTTCTTC. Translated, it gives CASSAGLAVILSSYNEQFF.

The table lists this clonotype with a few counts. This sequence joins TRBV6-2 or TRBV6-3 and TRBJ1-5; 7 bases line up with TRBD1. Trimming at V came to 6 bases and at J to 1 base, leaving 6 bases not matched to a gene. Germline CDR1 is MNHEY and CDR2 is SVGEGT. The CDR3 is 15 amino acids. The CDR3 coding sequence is TGTGCCAGCAGCTCGGGACAGAGGAGCAATCAGCCCCAGCATTTT. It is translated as CASSSGQRSNQPQHF.

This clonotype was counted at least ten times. The CDR3 nucleotides read TGTGCCAGCAGTTCCATAGGGGGGGGACTAGCCTACTACAATGAGCAGTTCTTC. This translates into CASSSIGGGLAYYNEQFF. The V call is TRBV27, the J call TRBJ2-1; 9 bases are a match to TRBD2. In germline, CDR1 is MNHEY, CDR2 SMNVEV (reference sequence). V lost 4 bases, J lost 3 bases, and 13 bases stayed unmatched. CDR3 length: 18 residues.

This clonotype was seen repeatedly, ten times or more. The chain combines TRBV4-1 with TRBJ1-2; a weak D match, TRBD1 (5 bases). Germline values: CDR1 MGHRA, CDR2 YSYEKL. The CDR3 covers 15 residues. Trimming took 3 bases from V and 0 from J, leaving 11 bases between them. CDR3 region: CASSQSDSTNYGYTF. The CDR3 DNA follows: TGCGCCAGCAGCCAGTCAGACAGTACTAACTATGGCTACACCTTC.

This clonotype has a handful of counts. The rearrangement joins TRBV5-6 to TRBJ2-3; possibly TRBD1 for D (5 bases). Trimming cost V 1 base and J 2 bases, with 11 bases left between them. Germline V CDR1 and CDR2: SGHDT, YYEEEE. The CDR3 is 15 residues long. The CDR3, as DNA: TGTGCCAGCAGCTTGTGGATCAGGGACACAGATACGCAGTATTTT. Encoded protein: CASSLWIRDTDTQYF. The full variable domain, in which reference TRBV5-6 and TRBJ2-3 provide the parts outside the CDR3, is DAGVTQSPTHLIKTRGQQVTLRCSPKSGHDTVSWYQQALGQGPQFIFQYYEEEERQRGNFPDRFSGHQFPNYSSELNVNALLLGDSALYLCASSLWIRDTDTQYFGPGTRLTVL.

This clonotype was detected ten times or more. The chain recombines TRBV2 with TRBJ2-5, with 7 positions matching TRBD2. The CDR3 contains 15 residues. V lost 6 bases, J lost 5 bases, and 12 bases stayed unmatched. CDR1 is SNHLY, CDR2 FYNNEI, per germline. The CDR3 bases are TGTGCCAGCAGGGGTCACGGGGGGACCAGGGAGACCCAGTACTTC. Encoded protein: CASRGHGGTRETQYF.

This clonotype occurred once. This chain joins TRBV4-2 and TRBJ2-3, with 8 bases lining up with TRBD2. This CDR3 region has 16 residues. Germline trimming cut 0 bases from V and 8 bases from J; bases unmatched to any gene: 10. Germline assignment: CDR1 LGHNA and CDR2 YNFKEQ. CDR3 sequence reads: CASSQETGTRGGTQYF. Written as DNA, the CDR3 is TGTGCCAGCAGCCAAGAAACCGGGACTAGAGGAGGTACGCAGTATTTT.

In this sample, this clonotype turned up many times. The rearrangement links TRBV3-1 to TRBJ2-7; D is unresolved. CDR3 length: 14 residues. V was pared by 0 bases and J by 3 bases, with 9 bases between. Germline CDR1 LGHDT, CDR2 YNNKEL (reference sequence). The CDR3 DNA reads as TGTGCCAGCAGCCAAGACAAATCGTACTACGAGCAGTACTTC. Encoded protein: CASSQDKSYYEQYF.

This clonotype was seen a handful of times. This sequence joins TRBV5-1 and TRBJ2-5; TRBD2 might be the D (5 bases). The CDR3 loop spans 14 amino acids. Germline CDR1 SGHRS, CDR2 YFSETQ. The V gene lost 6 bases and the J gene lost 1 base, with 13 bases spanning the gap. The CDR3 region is CASKRDQVQETQYF. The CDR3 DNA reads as TGCGCCAGCAAACGGGATCAAGTCCAAGAGACCCAGTACTTC.

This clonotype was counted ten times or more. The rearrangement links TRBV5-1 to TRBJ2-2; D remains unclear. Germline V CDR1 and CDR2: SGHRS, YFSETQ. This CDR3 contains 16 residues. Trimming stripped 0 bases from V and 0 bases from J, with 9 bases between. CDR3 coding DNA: TGCGCCAGCAGCTTGGCCTCTGGAGCGAACACCGGGGAGCTGTTTTTT. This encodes CASSLASGANTGELFF.